These T cell receptor beta chains were read from a single sample in a study of control samples from healthy donors and cancer patients. This table comes from immunoSEQ multiplex PCR, and its TCRdb copy is limited to in-frame clones, with some not included. The sample lists some 150,000 clones, approximately 96% occurring once. The sequenced sample consisted of blood. The receptor source for this set is a man aged 40-55 years in good health. Each CDR3 is given with its conserved first and last residue. The order of the fields is CDR3 DNA, CDR3 protein, V gene, clone size, J gene, D gene. D genes are given only for firm matches. Part of the rows lack a size; the others show once, few, many or a class for expanded clones.

CDR3nt: TGTGCCAGCAGTTTAATAGGACCCGGGGAGCTGTTTTTT; CDR3aa: CASSLIGPGELFF; v_gene: TRBV27; abundance: -; j_gene: TRBJ2-2; d_gene: -
CDR3nt: TGTGCCAGCAGTTTATCGGGGGCTCGGAACACTGAAGCTTTCTTT; CDR3aa: CASSLSGARNTEAFF; v_gene: TRBV27; abundance: -; j_gene: TRBJ1-1; d_gene: -
CDR3nt: TGTGCCAGCAGCTCCGGGATTTCGGGTAATTCACCCCTCCACTTT; CDR3aa: CASSSGISGNSPLHF; v_gene: TRBV7-9; abundance: -; j_gene: TRBJ1-6; d_gene: -
CDR3nt: TGTGCCAGCAGCTTTGAGGGACAGGGGAGGTATGGCTACACCTTC; CDR3aa: CASSFEGQGRYGYTF; v_gene: TRBV7-9; abundance: -; j_gene: TRBJ1-2; d_gene: TRBD1
CDR3nt: TGTGCCAGCAGTCCTCCGGGGGTTAGCACAGATACGCAGTATTTT; CDR3aa: CASSPPGVSTDTQYF; v_gene: TRBV5-6; abundance: -; j_gene: TRBJ2-3; d_gene: -
CDR3nt: TGCAGCGTTGAAGAGAGGTCCTATGGCTACACCTTC; CDR3aa: CSVEERSYGYTF; v_gene: TRBV29-1; abundance: -; j_gene: TRBJ1-2; d_gene: -
CDR3nt: TGTGCCAGTAGTATAATGAGCGACACTGAAGCTTTCTTT; CDR3aa: CASSIMSDTEAFF; v_gene: TRBV19; abundance: -; j_gene: TRBJ1-1; d_gene: -
CDR3nt: TGTGCCAGCAGATCTCTGTTGGCTAGCGGGGCGGGGGAGACCCAGTACTTC; CDR3aa: CASRSLLASGAGETQYF; v_gene: TRBV2; abundance: -; j_gene: TRBJ2-5; d_gene: TRBD2
CDR3nt: TGTGCCAGCAGTACCCAGACAGGGGGCTATGGCTACACCTTC; CDR3aa: CASSTQTGGYGYTF; v_gene: TRBV25-1; abundance: -; j_gene: TRBJ1-2; d_gene: TRBD1
CDR3nt: TGTGCCAGCAGTCTAGGGACGGCCCTTAGCACAGATACGCAGTATTTT; CDR3aa: CASSLGTALSTDTQYF; v_gene: TRBV27; abundance: -; j_gene: TRBJ2-3; d_gene: -
CDR3nt: TGTGCCAGCAGCACGGGGTTCCTGGTCTACGAGCAGTACTTC; CDR3aa: CASSTGFLVYEQYF; v_gene: TRBV11-2; abundance: -; j_gene: TRBJ2-7; d_gene: -
CDR3nt: TGTGCCACCAGTGGTTTGGACAGAGGTGGGGCCAACGTCCTGACTTTC; CDR3aa: CATSGLDRGGANVLTF; v_gene: TRBV24-1; abundance: -; j_gene: TRBJ2-6; d_gene: -
CDR3nt: TGTGCCAGCAGCTTGCGGACGAATAATGGCTACACCTTC; CDR3aa: CASSLRTNNGYTF; v_gene: TRBV7-2; abundance: once; j_gene: TRBJ1-2; d_gene: -
CDR3nt: TGCAGCGGTGGACAGGGAAACTACAATGAGCAGTTCTTC; CDR3aa: CSGGQGNYNEQFF; v_gene: TRBV29-1; abundance: once; j_gene: TRBJ2-1; d_gene: TRBD1
CDR3nt: TGTGCCAGCTCACCCCAGACAGGGGAGGGCTACGAGCAGTACTTC; CDR3aa: CASSPQTGEGYEQYF; v_gene: TRBV18; abundance: -; j_gene: TRBJ2-7; d_gene: -
CDR3nt: TGTGCCAGCAGCTTAGATCCTAGGAACACCGGGGAGCTGTTTTTT; CDR3aa: CASSLDPRNTGELFF; v_gene: TRBV7-6; abundance: once; j_gene: TRBJ2-2; d_gene: -
CDR3nt: TGTGCCAGCAGTTTATACAGGGACGCCGAGGCAGATACGCAGTATTTT; CDR3aa: CASSLYRDAEADTQYF; v_gene: TRBV27; abundance: -; j_gene: TRBJ2-3; d_gene: -
CDR3nt: TGCGCCAGCAGAAAGACGTACGGCACAGATACGCAGTATTTT; CDR3aa: CASRKTYGTDTQYF; v_gene: TRBV4-1; abundance: -; j_gene: TRBJ2-3; d_gene: -
CDR3nt: TGTGCCAGCAGCTTACCCCGGACAGGAGGCGTCTTCTACGAGCAGTACTTC; CDR3aa: CASSLPRTGGVFYEQYF; v_gene: TRBV7-9; abundance: -; j_gene: TRBJ2-7; d_gene: TRBD1
CDR3nt: TGTGCCAGCAGCCCCAACACAGATACGCAGTATTTT; CDR3aa: CASSPNTDTQYF; v_gene: TRBV7-2; abundance: -; j_gene: TRBJ2-3; d_gene: -
CDR3nt: TGTGCCTGGAGTATACAGGGGGACCAGCCCCAGCATTTT; CDR3aa: CAWSIQGDQPQHF; v_gene: TRBV30; abundance: -; j_gene: TRBJ1-5; d_gene: TRBD1
CDR3nt: TGCGCCAGCAGCCCGACCGTCAACTATGGCTACACCTTC; CDR3aa: CASSPTVNYGYTF; v_gene: TRBV11-2; abundance: -; j_gene: TRBJ1-2; d_gene: -
CDR3nt: TGTGCCAGCGGAGACGGTCGCCCGCAAGAAAAACTGTTTTTT; CDR3aa: CASGDGRPQEKLFF; v_gene: TRBV6-5; abundance: -; j_gene: TRBJ1-4; d_gene: -
CDR3nt: TGTGCCAGCAGTCCCGGACAGGCTAGCACAGATACGCAGTATTTT; CDR3aa: CASSPGQASTDTQYF; v_gene: TRBV6-5; abundance: -; j_gene: TRBJ2-3; d_gene: TRBD1
CDR3nt: TGTGCCAGCAATAAGGGATCCTTCTATGGCTACACCTTC; CDR3aa: CASNKGSFYGYTF; v_gene: TRBV28; abundance: -; j_gene: TRBJ1-2; d_gene: -
CDR3nt: TGTGCCAGTAGCGACAAACAGGGGGCAGGCACTGAAGCTTTCTTT; CDR3aa: CASSDKQGAGTEAFF; v_gene: TRBV19; abundance: -; j_gene: TRBJ1-1; d_gene: TRBD1
CDR3nt: TGTGCCAGCAGCTTACACCGGAGTACTGAAGCTTTCTTT; CDR3aa: CASSLHRSTEAFF; v_gene: TRBV7-2; abundance: -; j_gene: TRBJ1-1; d_gene: -
CDR3nt: TGTGCCAGCAGTTATCCCGGGGGGGAGCAGTACTTC; CDR3aa: CASSYPGGEQYF; v_gene: TRBV6-6; abundance: -; j_gene: TRBJ2-7; d_gene: TRBD2
CDR3nt: TGTGCCAGCAGCGGTCAAGTGGGTTTCGGGACAGATACGCAGTATTTT; CDR3aa: CASSGQVGFGTDTQYF; v_gene: TRBV7-2; abundance: -; j_gene: TRBJ2-3; d_gene: -
CDR3nt: TGTGCCAGCAGCTTACGGGGGAATCAGCCCCAGCATTTT; CDR3aa: CASSLRGNQPQHF; v_gene: TRBV7-2; abundance: -; j_gene: TRBJ1-5; d_gene: -
CDR3nt: TGCGCCAGCAGCCAAGATCCCCAGGGGTCCTTCTATGGCTACACCTTC; CDR3aa: CASSQDPQGSFYGYTF; v_gene: TRBV4-1; abundance: -; j_gene: TRBJ1-2; d_gene: -
CDR3nt: TGTGCCAGCAGCTTATCAGGGGCCGCCACTGAAGCTTTCTTT; CDR3aa: CASSLSGAATEAFF; v_gene: TRBV7-9; abundance: -; j_gene: TRBJ1-1; d_gene: -
CDR3nt: TGTGCCAGCAGCTCCGGACAGGGAGGGATCCTCGAGCAGTACTTC; CDR3aa: CASSSGQGGILEQYF; v_gene: TRBV7-9; abundance: -; j_gene: TRBJ2-7; d_gene: -
CDR3nt: TGTGCCAGCTCACCGAGACAGGGTGTCGGCACTGAAGCTTTCTTT; CDR3aa: CASSPRQGVGTEAFF; v_gene: TRBV18; abundance: -; j_gene: TRBJ1-1; d_gene: TRBD1
CDR3nt: TGTGCCAGCAGCGGCCGGACAGTCGGCCACTATGAAAAACTGTTTTTT; CDR3aa: CASSGRTVGHYEKLFF; v_gene: TRBV5-6; abundance: -; j_gene: TRBJ1-4; d_gene: -
CDR3nt: TGTGCCAGCAGCCAGGGGAATTCTTATAGAAATGAGCAGTTCTTC; CDR3aa: CASSQGNSYRNEQFF; v_gene: TRBV7-8; abundance: -; j_gene: TRBJ2-1; d_gene: -
CDR3nt: TGTGCCAGCAGCCTCTTAGGGAGCGAGAAGGGCTACACCTTC; CDR3aa: CASSLLGSEKGYTF; v_gene: TRBV4-2; abundance: -; j_gene: TRBJ1-2; d_gene: -
CDR3nt: TGTACCAGCAGTGAATATCAGGGGATCACTGAAGCTTTCTTT; CDR3aa: CTSSEYQGITEAFF; v_gene: TRBV6-1; abundance: -; j_gene: TRBJ1-1; d_gene: -
CDR3nt: TGTGCCAGCAGCGTACCGACCGGGGAGCTGTTTTTT; CDR3aa: CASSVPTGELFF; v_gene: TRBV9; abundance: once; j_gene: TRBJ2-2; d_gene: -
CDR3nt: TGCGCCAGCAGCTTGGTTGGGGCGCAGACTGAAGCTTTCTTT; CDR3aa: CASSLVGAQTEAFF; v_gene: TRBV5-1; abundance: -; j_gene: TRBJ1-1; d_gene: -
CDR3nt: TGTGCCAGTAGTATCCCCCTTGGCCGATCCCCCTACAATGAGCAGTTCTTC; CDR3aa: CASSIPLGRSPYNEQFF; v_gene: TRBV19; abundance: -; j_gene: TRBJ2-1; d_gene: -